A single sample gave rise to the 31 T cell receptor beta chains below, sequenced in a study of cytomegalovirus exposure and HLA in healthy donors. PCR amplification relied on 60 Vbeta primers (plus 13 Jbeta primers). Generated by immunoSEQ multiplex PCR, the TCRdb table keeps only in-frame clones and is missing some. The table lists about 130,000 clones, approximately 84% of them singletons. Sequenced sample: PBMCs. All receptors derive from a boy aged 2 to 10 in good health and CMV-seronegative.

The chain carries TRBV11-3 and TRBJ2-5; tentative D call: TRBD2 (7 bases). V was pared by 4 bases and J by 5 bases, with 20 bases between. This CDR3 is 16 amino acids long. The germline CDR1 and CDR2 sequences are SGHNT and YENEEA. CDR3: CASSSYLAGAEETQYF. The DNA of the CDR3 is TGTGCCAGCAGCTCATACCTGGCGGGGGCCGAGGAGACCCAGTACTTC.

V usage is TRBV7-3 and J usage is TRBJ2-7, with 9 bases aligning to TRBD1. This CDR3 spans 16 amino acids. Losses at the gene ends were 1 base for V and 0 bases for J; bases not matched to a gene: 4. Germline V CDR1 and CDR2: SGHTA, FQGTGA. CDR3 sequence: CASSLNPGQGSYEQYV. DNA for the CDR3: TGTGCCAGCAGCTTAAACCCGGGACAGGGCTCCTACGAGCAGTACGTC.

The chain has TRBV19 and TRBJ1-1, with no clear D. The length of the CDR3 is 12 residues. The V gene lost 9 bases and the J gene lost 1 base, with 9 bases spanning the gap. Germline-derived CDR1 and CDR2 are LNHDA and SQIVND (reference sequence). The DNA for the CDR3 is TGTGCCAGCAGAACGGGGAACACTGAAGCTTTCTTT. The encoded protein is CASRTGNTEAFF.

This clone appeared a few times. This sequence joins TRBV6-6 and TRBJ1-2; D not certain. CDR1 is MNHNY and CDR2 is SVGAGI in the germline V gene (reference sequence). The CDR3 has 14 residues. Trimming took 2 bases from V and 2 from J, leaving 9 bases between them. Here the CDR3 reads CASSYVQRNYGYTF. The DNA of the CDR3 is TGTGCCAGCAGTTACGTACAGAGAAACTATGGCTACACCTTC.

V is TRBV6-5 and J is TRBJ2-7; maybe TRBD2 (5 bases). This CDR3 comprises 13 residues. Per the germline V gene, CDR1 is MNHEY and CDR2 is SVGAGI. V lost 5 bases and J lost 6, with 14 bases in between. CDR3 DNA sequence: TGTGCCAGCAGTGAACGGTTGGCGGGCGAGCAGTACGTC. Its translation: CASSERLAGEQYV.

The V gene is TRBV6-6, the J gene TRBJ1-5; D gene uncertain. This CDR3 region has 14 residues. V lost 0 bases and J lost 6, with 9 bases in between. Germline CDR1 is MNHNY and CDR2 is SVGAGI (reference sequence). The CDR3: CASSYSEPVQPQHF. Written as DNA, the CDR3 is TGTGCCAGCAGTTACTCAGAGCCTGTTCAGCCCCAGCATTTT.

This clone appeared a single time. The V and J genes are TRBV30 and TRBJ1-2, with D tentatively TRBD1 (6 bases). Deletions cut 1 base from V and 5 bases from J, with 11 bases between. This CDR3 comprises 13 residues. The germline V gene has CDR1 GTSNPN and CDR2 SVGIG (reference sequence). The CDR3 here is CAWSEDRFYGYTF. The CDR3 DNA reads as TGTGCCTGGAGTGAGGACAGATTTTATGGCTACACCTTC.

Comment on this clone: In this CDR3 the conserved last residue, phenylalanine or tryptophan, is missing, so a read error is likely. The gene calls are TRBV14 and TRBJ1-6; D is ambiguous. This CDR3 is 14 amino acids long. Trimming cost V 3 bases and J 7 bases, with 10 bases left between them. The germline CDR1 and CDR2 sequences are SGHDN and FVKESK. CDR3 in amino acids: CASSHGARNSPLHL. CDR3 in DNA: TGTGCCAGCAGCCACGGTGCCAGGAATTCACCCCTCCACCTT.

CDR3 nucleotide sequence: TGTGCCAGCAGCTCATCAACAGGGGGTGAGCAGTTCTTC. Amino acids: CASSSSTGGEQFF. The V and J genes are TRBV13 and TRBJ2-1; 8 nucleotides line up with TRBD1. This CDR3 has 13 amino acids. Germline V gene sequence: CDR1 PRHDT, CDR2 FYEKMQ (reference sequence). The junction had 5 bases not matched to a gene; V was cut back by 4 bases and J by 9 bases.

This chain links TRBV7-2 with TRBJ1-4; the D gene is possibly TRBD1 (5 bases). CDR1 is SGHTA and CDR2 is FQGNSA in the germline V gene. The CDR3 is 18 residues long. Trimming took 5 bases from V and 0 from J, leaving 19 bases between them. The CDR3 coding sequence is TGTGCCAGCAGCCTTCTTCAGGGCGGGAGAACAACTAATGAAAAACTGTTTTTT. Translating it yields CASSLLQGGRTTNEKLFF.

This chain uses TRBV5-1 with TRBJ2-7; TRBD1 matches 8 bases. V shed 3 bases, J shed 3 bases, and the junction held 8 bases outside the gene matches. Germline assignment: CDR1 SGHRS and CDR2 YFSETQ. This CDR3 has 15 residues. This CDR3 is CASSSEQGVYYEQYF. In DNA form, the CDR3 reads TGCGCCAGCAGCTCCGAACAGGGGGTCTACTACGAGCAGTACTTC. The full variable domain, completed using reference TRBV5-1 and TRBJ2-7, is KAGVTQTPRYLIKTRGQQVTLSCSPISGHRSVSWYQQTPGQGLQFLFEYFSETQRNKGNFPGRFSGRQFSNSRSEMNVSTLELGDSALYLCASSSEQGVYYEQYFGPGTRLTVT.

This clone was seen a handful of times. This rearrangement joins TRBV6-1 to TRBJ2-7; D unresolved. Deletions cut 1 base from V and 1 base from J, with 11 bases between. The CDR3 covers 15 residues. Germline CDR1 and CDR2: MNHNS and SASEGT. CDR3 in DNA: TGTGCCAGCAGTGAAGGAGCCCATTTTTCCTACGAGCAGTACTTC. Encoded protein: CASSEGAHFSYEQYF.

The V gene is TRBV4-1, the J gene TRBJ1-1; 7 bases are a match to TRBD1. Germline lookup yields CDR1 MGHRA and CDR2 YSYEKL. The length of the CDR3 is 19 residues. V lost 3 bases and J lost 0; bases outside the gene matches: 16. Written as DNA, the CDR3 is TGCGCCAGCAGCCAGACAGCAGGATGGACAGGCGATATGAACACTGAAGCTTTCTTT. It encodes CASSQTAGWTGDMNTEAFF.

The chain combines TRBV2 with TRBJ1-1; 7 bases are a match to TRBD1. The CDR3 is 14 residues long. In germline, CDR1 is SNHLY, CDR2 FYNNEI. Trimming cost V 4 bases and J 6 bases; bases outside gene matches: 8. CDR3 nucleotides: TGTGCCAGCAGTGGACAGGGTAATCGCGCTGAAGCTTTCTTT. Its translation is CASSGQGNRAEAFF.

The chain recombines TRBV29-1 with TRBJ2-3; weak D call: TRBD2 (6 bases). Per the germline V gene, CDR1 is SQVTM and CDR2 is ANQGSEA. V shed 7 bases and J shed 7 bases, with 15 bases lying between them. The CDR3 loop spans 12 amino acids. In DNA form, the CDR3 reads TGCAGCGCGGGCAGGGAGGTAAATACGCAGTATTTT. Protein product: CSAGREVNTQYF.

The chain joins TRBV4-2 to TRBJ2-1; no reliable D call. This CDR3 comprises 13 residues. V was pared by 0 bases and J by 12 bases, with 12 bases between. Germline CDR1 reads LGHNA; CDR2 reads YNFKEQ. CDR3 residues: CASSQDPSPPQFF. The CDR3 nucleotides read TGTGCCAGCAGCCAAGATCCTTCCCCTCCGCAGTTCTTC.

The chain joins TRBV7-9 to TRBJ1-1, with D hard to call. The germline V gene encodes CDR1 SEHNR and CDR2 FQNEAQ (reference sequence). The CDR3 sequence is 15 residues long. Trimming pared 1 base from V and 4 bases from J, leaving 13 bases between. The CDR3, as DNA: TGTGCCAGCAGCTTAGTGGTTGGGTCGGGCACTGAAGCTTTCTTT. Its translation is CASSLVVGSGTEAFF.

Written as DNA, the CDR3 is TGTGCCAGCGGGACTGCGGGGGCCGGTGGCTACACCTTC. Encoded protein: CASGTAGAGGYTF. This chain uses TRBV2 with TRBJ1-2; D is perhaps TRBD1 (6 bases). Germline V gene data show CDR1 as SNHLY and CDR2 as FYNNEI. The CDR3 has 13 residues. V dropped 8 bases and J dropped 7 bases, with 17 bases sitting between them.

The V and J genes are TRBV10-2 and TRBJ2-2; D possibly corresponds to TRBD1 (6 bases). Trimming removed 3 bases at V and 5 bases at J, with 13 bases between. The CDR3 is made up of 15 amino acids. CDR1 and CDR2 from the germline V gene are WSHSY and SAAADI. CDR3 sequence: CASSDGTPTTGELFF. Here the CDR3 DNA reads TGCGCCAGCAGTGACGGGACACCTACTACCGGGGAGCTGTTTTTT.

As DNA, the CDR3 is TGTGCCAGCAGGCCGGACAGGGGAGCGTATGGCTACACCTTC. Amino acids: CASRPDRGAYGYTF. The rearrangement joins TRBV2 to TRBJ1-2; 9 nucleotides match TRBD1. Looked up from germline, CDR1 is SNHLY and CDR2 is FYNNEI. The CDR3 runs to 14 residues. With V trimmed by 6 bases and J by 5 bases, 7 bases remained unmatched.

The chain carries TRBV4-3 and TRBJ2-7; 8 bases match TRBD1. V lost 0 bases, J lost 3 bases, and 7 bases stayed unmatched. The CDR3 is made up of 16 amino acids. Germline V gives CDR1 LGHNA, CDR2 YSLEER. This CDR3 reads CASSQDRQGNHYEQYF. The CDR3 DNA reads as TGCGCCAGCAGCCAAGACCGACAGGGGAATCACTACGAGCAGTACTTC.

The V gene is TRBV5-4, the J gene TRBJ2-1, with 8 bases fitting TRBD2. Trimming cost V 4 bases and J 2 bases; bases outside gene matches: 14. Germline V gene sequence: CDR1 SGHNT, CDR2 YYREEE (reference sequence). This CDR3 has 18 amino acids. CDR3 in DNA: TGTGCCAGCAGCCTCTGGACACCAGCGGGAGCCACCTACAATGAGCAGTTCTTC. It encodes CASSLWTPAGATYNEQFF.

This clone occurred once. The genes are TRBV2 and TRBJ2-3, with 8 nucleotides matching TRBD2. The germline CDR1 and CDR2 sequences are SNHLY and FYNNEI. The CDR3 consists of 14 residues. J gave up 0 bases and V 5 bases, and 1 base lay outside the gene matches. CDR3 coding DNA: TGTGCCAGCAGTATAGCGGGGAGCACAGATACGCAGTATTTT. This codes for CASSIAGSTDTQYF.

This rearrangement joins TRBV9 to TRBJ2-1; D call uncertain. Germline V CDR1 and CDR2: SGDLS, YYNGEE. This CDR3 is 16 amino acids long. V dropped 3 bases and J dropped 4 bases, with 17 bases sitting between them. The CDR3 is CASSAHTGSLYNEQFF. The CDR3 bases are TGTGCCAGCAGCGCCCATACCGGGTCCCTATACAATGAGCAGTTCTTC.

The chain is built from TRBV7-8 and TRBJ2-7; 7 bases match TRBD1. The CDR3 totals 18 residues. V lost 5 bases to trimming and J lost 0 bases; unmatched junction nucleotides: 16. Germline V CDR1 and CDR2: SGHVS, FQNEAQ. The CDR3 DNA is TGTGCCAGCAGCGAGGGTACAATGACAGGGTACAACTCCTACGAGCAGTACGTC. Protein product: CASSEGTMTGYNSYEQYV.

This chain joins TRBV6-4 and TRBJ2-3, with 7 bases fitting TRBD1. The CDR3 is made up of 14 amino acids. V shed 6 bases and J 2 bases; nucleotides not matched to a gene: 5. Germline-derived CDR1 and CDR2 are MRHNA and SNTAGT. The CDR3 is CASSQGEYTDTQYF. CDR3 DNA sequence: TGTGCCAGCAGCCAGGGGGAGTACACAGATACGCAGTATTTT.

The V and J genes are TRBV27 and TRBJ2-3, with 11 positions matching TRBD2. The CDR3 is made up of 19 amino acids. J lost 5 bases, V lost 0 bases, and 13 bases had no gene match. The germline CDR1 and CDR2 sequences are MNHEY and SMNVEV (reference sequence). The CDR3 DNA sequence: TGTGCCAGCAGTTTATCCGCTATACTAGCGGGAGAACTGGGAGATACGCAGTATTTT. This encodes CASSLSAILAGELGDTQYF.

This chain joins TRBV2 and TRBJ2-3; 7 nucleotides agree with TRBD2. Germline trimming cut 6 bases from V and 4 bases from J; bases unmatched to any gene: 13. The CDR3 is 16 amino acids. Per the germline V gene, CDR1 is SNHLY and CDR2 is FYNNEI. The CDR3 nucleotides read TGTGCCAGCAGATCTAAAACTAGCGTAACTGCAGATACGCAGTATTTT. It codes for CASRSKTSVTADTQYF.

The rearrangement joins TRBV6-1 to TRBJ1-5; perhaps TRBD1 as D (6 bases). The CDR3 covers 14 residues. The germline V gene encodes CDR1 MNHNS and CDR2 SASEGT. Trimming removed 8 bases from V and 0 bases from J, with 11 bases in between. Here the CDR3 DNA reads TGTGCCAGCGGGACATTTTATAGCAATCAGCCCCAGCATTTT. Its protein is CASGTFYSNQPQHF.

This clone was observed a handful of times. The rearrangement uses TRBV6-5 and TRBJ2-3; D is possibly TRBD1 (5 bases). Trimming removed 5 bases at V and 5 bases at J, with 11 bases between. Germline V gene data show CDR1 as MNHEY and CDR2 as SVGAGI. The CDR3 totals 13 residues. CDR3 protein: CASSLLRGDTQYF. The CDR3 DNA reads TGTGCCAGCAGTCTACTTAGGGGAGATACGCAGTATTTT.

V is TRBV2 and J is TRBJ1-2; the match to TRBD1 covers 11 bases. In germline, CDR1 is SNHLY, CDR2 FYNNEI. The CDR3 spans 14 residues. V lost 1 base and J lost 8; bases outside the gene matches: 3. This CDR3 is CASSEGTGGLGYTF. In nucleotides, the CDR3 is TGTGCCAGCAGTGAAGGGACAGGGGGCCTCGGCTACACCTTC. Complete variable domain (other parts from reference TRBV2 and TRBJ1-2): EPEVTQTPSHQVTQMGQEVILRCVPISNHLYFYWYRQILGQKVEFLVSFYNNEISEKSEIFDDQFSVERPDGSNFTLKIRSTKLEDSAMYFCASSEGTGGLGYTFGSGTRLTVV.